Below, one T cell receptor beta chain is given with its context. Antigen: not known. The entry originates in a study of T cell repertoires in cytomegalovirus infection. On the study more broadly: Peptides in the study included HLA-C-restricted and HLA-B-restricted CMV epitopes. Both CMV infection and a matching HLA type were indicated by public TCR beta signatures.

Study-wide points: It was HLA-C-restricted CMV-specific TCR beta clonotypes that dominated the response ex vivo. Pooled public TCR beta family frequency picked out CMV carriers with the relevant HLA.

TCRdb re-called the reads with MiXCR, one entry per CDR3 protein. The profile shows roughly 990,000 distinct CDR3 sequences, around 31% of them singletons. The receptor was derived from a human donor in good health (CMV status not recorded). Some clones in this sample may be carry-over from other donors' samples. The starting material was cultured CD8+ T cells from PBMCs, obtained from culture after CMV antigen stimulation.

CDR3 DNA sequence: TGCAGCGTTGAAGCTACCGGGGAGCTGTTTTTT. Its translation is CSVEATGELFF. The rearrangement links TRBV29-1 to TRBJ2-2, with D uncertain. This CDR3 comprises 11 residues. Trimming pared 1 base from V and 5 bases from J, leaving 2 bases between. The V gene's germline CDR1 is SQVTM and CDR2 ANQGSEA.